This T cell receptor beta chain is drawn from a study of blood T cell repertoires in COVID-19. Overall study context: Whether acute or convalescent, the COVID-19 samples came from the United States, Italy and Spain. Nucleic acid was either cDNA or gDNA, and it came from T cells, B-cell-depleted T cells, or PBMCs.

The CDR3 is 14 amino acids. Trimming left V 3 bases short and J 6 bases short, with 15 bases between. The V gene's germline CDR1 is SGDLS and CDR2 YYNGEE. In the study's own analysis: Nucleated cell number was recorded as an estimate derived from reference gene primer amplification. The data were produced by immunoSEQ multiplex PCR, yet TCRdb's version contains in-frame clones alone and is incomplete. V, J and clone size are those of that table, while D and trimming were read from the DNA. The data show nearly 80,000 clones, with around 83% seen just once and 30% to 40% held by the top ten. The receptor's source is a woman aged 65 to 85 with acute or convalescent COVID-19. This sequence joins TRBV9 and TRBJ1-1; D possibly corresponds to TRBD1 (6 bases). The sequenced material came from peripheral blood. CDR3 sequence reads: CASSAGDTVAEAFF. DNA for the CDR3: TGTGCCAGCAGCGCAGGGGACACCGTGGCTGAAGCTTTCTTT.